The 26 T cell receptor beta chains given below trace back to one sample, sequenced in a study of shared clonotypes between healthy human individuals. Naive CD8 cells lacked CD45RO, underwent positive selection for CCR7 and left out terminally differentiated effector memory CD45RA+ cells. Produced via immunoSEQ multiplex PCR; TCRdb's table is partial and in-frame only. The sample records some 2.1 million clones, 90% to 95% being singletons. Material: naive CD8+ T cells from PBMCs. The receptors come from a man aged 18 to 29 in good health. Some clones in this sample may be carry-over from other donors' samples.

In the case of this clone: At the DNA level, this CDR3 is encoded by other sequences in the same sample as well. This chain joins TRBV27 and TRBJ2-7; D is possibly TRBD2 (5 bases). Germline V gives CDR1 MNHEY, CDR2 SMNVEV (reference sequence). The length of the CDR3 is 13 residues. V was shortened by 0 bases and J by 4 bases, with 7 bases between the two germline ends. CDR3 sequence: CASSLSRGYEQYF. The CDR3 DNA sequence: TGTGCCAGCAGTTTATCCCGGGGTTACGAGCAGTACTTC.

The gene calls are TRBV27 and TRBJ2-1; TRBD2 aligns across 11 bases. Germline V lookup: CDR1 MNHEY, CDR2 SMNVEV (reference sequence). The CDR3 extends over 15 amino acids. Trimming removed 5 bases from V and 9 bases from J; junction bases left unmatched: 9. The CDR3 region is CASSPLAGVSIEQFF. The CDR3 DNA follows: TGTGCCAGCAGTCCACTAGCGGGAGTAAGCATTGAGCAGTTCTTC.

V usage is TRBV5-6 and J usage is TRBJ2-7, with 11 bases identical to TRBD1. Germline CDR1 and CDR2: SGHDT and YYEEEE. This CDR3 spans 14 amino acids. V lost 6 bases and J lost 5; bases outside the gene matches: 7. DNA of the CDR3: TGTGCCAGCAACCCGGGGACAGGGGGTAACGAGCAGTACTTC. Its protein is CASNPGTGGNEQYF.

This chain's CDR3 is CASTQGDTGELFF. The CDR3, as DNA: TGTGCCAGCACACAGGGGGACACCGGGGAGCTGTTTTTT. The chain couples TRBV4-2 to TRBJ2-2; 8 nucleotides agree with TRBD1. V shed 7 bases and J 3 bases; nucleotides not matched to a gene: 1. Germline V gene data show CDR1 as LGHNA and CDR2 as YNFKEQ. This CDR3 contains 13 residues.

Turning to this clone: Other DNA sequences within the sample encode an identical CDR3. This rearrangement joins TRBV9 to TRBJ2-1, with D uncertain. V was trimmed by 4 bases and J by 7 bases, leaving 6 bases between them. There are 11 residues in the CDR3. Germline CDR1 reads SGDLS; CDR2 reads YYNGEE. CDR3 amino acids: CASSFGNEQFF. As DNA, the CDR3 is TGTGCCAGCAGCTTCGGGAATGAGCAGTTCTTC.

CDR3 amino acids: CAWSVLLGATNEKLFF. The DNA of the CDR3 is TGTGCCTGGAGTGTACTATTGGGGGCAACTAATGAAAAACTGTTTTTT. The V gene is TRBV30, the J gene TRBJ1-4, with a weak D call TRBD1 (5 bases). The V end lost 0 bases, the J end lost 0 bases, and 11 bases lay between the germline ends. CDR1 and CDR2 (germline): GTSNPN, SVGIG (reference sequence). The CDR3 has 16 amino acids.

This rearrangement joins TRBV7-9 to TRBJ1-2; 8 nucleotides align to TRBD1. Germline V CDR1 and CDR2: SEHNR, FQNEAQ (reference sequence). With 2 bases clipped from V and 4 bases from J, the junction kept 3 bases outside the gene matches. The CDR3 has 14 amino acids. The chain's CDR3 is CASSLPGGSYGYTF. The CDR3 DNA reads as TGTGCCAGCAGCTTACCAGGGGGCTCCTATGGCTACACCTTC.

This clone occurred once. The chain has TRBV28 and TRBJ2-3, with a tentative D call TRBD1 (6 bases). V was trimmed by 10 bases and J by 2 bases, leaving 19 bases between them. Germline V lookup: CDR1 MDHEN, CDR2 SYDVKM. The CDR3 consists of 15 residues. CDR3 amino acids: CATSLGTTLTDTQYF. CDR3 DNA: TGTGCCACCTCGCTCGGGACAACTCTCACAGATACGCAGTATTTT.

Concerning this clone: In the same sample, other DNA sequences code for this CDR3. The chain is built from TRBV6-5 and TRBJ2-7; 10 bases map to TRBD1. Germline CDR1 is MNHEY and CDR2 is SVGAGI. The trim removed 0 bases at V and 1 base at J, leaving 3 bases unmatched. The CDR3 has 16 residues. The CDR3 here is CASSYSTGGVSYEQYF. The CDR3 DNA sequence: TGTGCCAGCAGTTACTCGACAGGGGGCGTATCCTACGAGCAGTACTTC.

The V call is TRBV5-6, the J call TRBJ1-2; D is undetermined. Trimming cost V 0 bases and J 2 bases, with 14 bases left between them. The length of the CDR3 is 16 residues. Germline CDR1 SGHDT, CDR2 YYEEEE. The CDR3 region is CASSLVAPNTNYGYTF. The CDR3 coding sequence is TGTGCCAGCAGCTTGGTCGCCCCGAATACCAACTATGGCTACACCTTC.

This clone was seen a single time. J is TRBJ2-7 and V is TRBV7-8; D gene ambiguous. Deletions cut 5 bases from V and 2 bases from J, with 7 bases between. The CDR3 covers 12 residues. CDR1 and CDR2 from the germline V gene are SGHVS and FQNEAQ. CDR3 residues: CASSPDTYEQYF. The CDR3 region has the DNA TGTGCCAGCAGCCCCGACACCTACGAGCAGTACTTC.

The V call is TRBV6-6, the J call TRBJ2-3; 9 bases line up with TRBD2. Trimming removed 9 bases from V and 2 bases from J; junction bases left unmatched: 9. The CDR3 is 15 amino acids. CDR1 and CDR2 (germline): MNHNY, SVGAGI (reference sequence). The CDR3, as DNA: TGTGCCAGTAATAGGCTAGCGGGACCCACAGATACGCAGTATTTT. Protein: CASNRLAGPTDTQYF.

The chain joins TRBV5-1 to TRBJ2-3; no reliable D call. With 0 bases removed from V and 6 bases from J, the gap between germline ends came to 17 bases. In germline, CDR1 is SGHRS, CDR2 YFSETQ. The CDR3 contains 16 residues. This chain's CDR3 is CASSLDDLGRWDTQYF. The CDR3 DNA is TGCGCCAGCAGCTTGGACGACCTTGGACGTTGGGATACGCAGTATTTT.

The chain recombines TRBV27 with TRBJ2-1; 12 nucleotides agree with TRBD2. J gave up 4 bases and V 3 bases, and 10 bases lay outside the gene matches. CDR1 is MNHEY and CDR2 is SMNVEV in the germline V gene (reference sequence). The CDR3 runs 18 residues. Here the CDR3 DNA reads TGTGCCAGCAGTTTCCCAGGCCCACTAGCGGGAGGATACAATGAGCAGTTCTTC. This encodes CASSFPGPLAGGYNEQFF.

The genes are TRBV27 and TRBJ1-4; tentative D call: TRBD1 (6 bases). Germline V gene sequence: CDR1 MNHEY, CDR2 SMNVEV (reference sequence). The CDR3 extends over 19 amino acids. The germline V and J ends were trimmed by 4 bases and 6 bases, with 27 bases remaining between them. This CDR3 reads CASSSLGAGRGGVYEKLFF. The CDR3 DNA reads as TGTGCCAGCAGTTCCCTGGGGGCAGGGCGGGGGGGCGTTTATGAAAAACTGTTTTTT.

This chain uses TRBV21-1 with TRBJ2-5; the D segment call TRBD2 is taken from the table without a DNA check. TRBV21-1 counts as a pseudogene. The CDR3 loop spans 18 amino acids. This CDR3 is CASSKIVPSGRPQETQYF. As DNA, the CDR3 is TGTGCCAGCAGCAAAATTGTACCCAGCGGGAGGCCCCAAGAGACCCAGTACTTC.

The genes are TRBV7-2 and TRBJ2-3; D is perhaps TRBD2 (5 bases). The CDR3 sequence is 13 residues long. Germline V gives CDR1 SGHTA, CDR2 FQGNSA. The DNA for the CDR3 is TGTGCTGACCGGGAAGACGGCACAGATACGCAGTATTTT. It specifies CADREDGTDTQYF.

This chain connects TRBV27 to TRBJ2-1; a weak D match, TRBD2 (6 bases). With 7 bases removed from V and 6 bases from J, the gap between germline ends came to 16 bases. The germline V gene has CDR1 MNHEY and CDR2 SMNVEV (reference sequence). This CDR3 is 14 amino acids long. The CDR3 sequence is CASTVGGWGNEQFF. The CDR3 nucleotides read TGTGCCAGCACCGTTGGGGGGTGGGGCAATGAGCAGTTCTTC.

The gene calls are TRBV7-9 and TRBJ2-1; D unclear. Germline V gene lookup returns CDR1 SEHNR and CDR2 FQNEAQ (reference sequence). Trimming removed 5 bases from V and 3 bases from J, with 17 bases in between. There are 16 residues in the CDR3. Here the CDR3 reads CASSPTVGGGYNEQFF. As DNA, the CDR3 is TGTGCCAGCAGCCCTACCGTTGGCGGTGGCTACAATGAGCAGTTCTTC.

About this clone: This sample includes further DNA sequences coding for the same CDR3. The chain combines TRBV27 with TRBJ1-1, with D possibly being TRBD1 (5 bases). The CDR3 is 14 amino acids. The ends were cut back, 1 base at V and 4 bases at J, with 10 bases in the middle. The germline V gene has CDR1 MNHEY and CDR2 SMNVEV (reference sequence). The CDR3 region has the DNA TGTGCCAGCAGTTTATGGGGCGCCGGCACTGAAGCTTTCTTT. As protein: CASSLWGAGTEAFF.

The rearrangement joins TRBV9 to TRBJ2-1, with TRBD1 identical over 8 bases. With V trimmed by 0 bases and J by 9 bases, 11 bases remained unmatched. The CDR3 is made up of 16 amino acids. Per germline, CDR1 SGDLS and CDR2 YYNGEE. CDR3 in amino acids: CASSVAGTGGQGEQFF. Here the CDR3 DNA reads TGTGCCAGCAGCGTAGCAGGTACAGGGGGGCAAGGTGAGCAGTTCTTC.

The table lists this clone with a count of one. The V gene is TRBV29-1, the J gene TRBJ2-3; possibly TRBD2 for D (6 bases). Between the trimmed V and J ends, which lost 6 bases and 2 bases, there was a span of 12 bases. Germline CDR1 reads SQVTM; CDR2 reads ANQGSEA. This CDR3 comprises 13 residues. The CDR3 sequence is CSVRGDDTDTQYF. The CDR3 DNA is TGCAGCGTCCGCGGGGACGACACAGATACGCAGTATTTT.

V usage is TRBV6-5 and J usage is TRBJ2-1; D is possibly TRBD1 or TRBD2 (5 bases each). Germline V gene data show CDR1 as MNHEY and CDR2 as SVGAGI. The V end lost 5 bases, the J end lost 3 bases, and 11 bases lay between the germline ends. This CDR3 is 14 amino acids long. The CDR3: CASSRDQNYNEQFF. The CDR3 region has the DNA TGTGCCAGCAGTAGGGACCAGAACTACAATGAGCAGTTCTTC.

The chain is built from TRBV4-3 and TRBJ1-1; tentatively, D is TRBD1 (6 bases). V lost 2 bases to trimming and J lost 5 bases, with 24 bases between them. Germline CDR1 LGHNA, CDR2 YSLEER. The CDR3 is 18 amino acids. CDR3 nucleotide sequence: TGCGCCAGCAGCCAACCCTCCAGGGGAGGCCGGCGAGGGACTGAAGCTTTCTTT. The encoded protein is CASSQPSRGGRRGTEAFF.

The chain's CDR3 is CASSEGTGAKDTEAFF. In DNA form, the CDR3 reads TGTGCCAGCAGTGAGGGGACGGGAGCCAAGGACACTGAAGCTTTCTTT. The chain couples TRBV28 to TRBJ1-1; D may be TRBD1 (5 bases). The V end was cut by 5 bases, the J end by 3 bases, with 19 bases between. The CDR3 runs 16 residues. Looked up from germline, CDR1 is MDHEN and CDR2 is SYDVKM.

The rearrangement joins TRBV7-8 to TRBJ2-6; D is unclear. Germline CDR1 reads SGHVS; CDR2 reads FQNEAQ. CDR3 length equals 15 residues. Trimming shortened V by 3 bases and J by 0 bases, and 6 bases separated the two germline ends. CDR3 nucleotides: TGTGCCAGCAGCTTCGTTCACTCTGGGGCCAACGTCCTGACTTTC. Its translation is CASSFVHSGANVLTF.